This TCR beta chain was recovered during a study of T cell repertoires in cytomegalovirus infection. Findings of the study overall: Using cumulative public TCR beta family frequency, the authors identified those who carried CMV together with the relevant HLA. HLA-C-restricted, CMV-specific TCR beta clonotypes were dominant ex vivo.

One entry per CDR3 protein results from TCRdb running MiXCR on the reads. The sample includes around 630,000 distinct CDR3 sequences, approximately 25% of them seen just once. This clonotype was seen a few times. Antigen specificity is unknown. Material: CD8+ T cells from PBMCs. This TCR derives from a human donor in good health (CMV status not recorded). Some clones in this sample may be carry-over from other donors' samples.

The CDR3 sequence: CAISDPDRGSLDTQYF. As DNA, the CDR3 is TGTGCCATCAGTGATCCGGACAGGGGATCCCTGGATACGCAGTATTTT. This chain uses TRBV10-3 with TRBJ2-3, with TRBD1 matching 9 bases. There are 16 residues in the CDR3. V trimming: 3 bases; J trimming: 6 bases; junction bases outside the gene matches: 10. Germline V gene data show CDR1 as ENHRY and CDR2 as SYGVKD.